This T cell receptor (beta chain) was found in a study of shared clonotypes between healthy human individuals. For the study at large: Ranging from 18 to 49 in age, donors were a couple of women and a few men. Study outcomes and limitations: Sequencing depth was expected to affect clonotype sharing among donors.

The germline CDR1 and CDR2 sequences are MNHEY and SMNVEV (reference sequence). Trimming took 5 bases from V and 0 from J, leaving 17 bases between them. The length of the CDR3 is 17 residues. As for this clone: Its specificity is not known.

The protocol was immunoSEQ multiplex PCR, while the TCRdb copy is restricted to in-frame clones and leaves out a portion. The repertoire holds hundreds of thousands of clones, 75% to 85% seen once, with roughly an eighth in the top ten. Researchers drew on about 90 million PBMCs for genomic DNA from unsorted samples. Sequences were obtained from PBMCs. This sequence was found in a woman aged 40 to 50 in good health. Some clones in this sample may be carry-over from other donors' samples. The V and J genes are TRBV27 and TRBJ1-3; maybe TRBD1 (6 bases). As DNA, the CDR3 is TGTGCCAGCAGTCCTTGGGGGGACAACGACTCTGGAAACACCATATATTTT. It is translated as CASSPWGDNDSGNTIYF.